The source of this TCR beta chain is a study of T-cell reconstitution after alpha-beta-depleted transplantation in children. Trimming cost V 6 bases and J 6 bases, with 18 bases left between them. The CDR3 contains 15 residues. CDR1 and CDR2 (germline): MGHRA, YSYEKL. Unique molecular identifiers were used to barcode this TCRbeta library. One entry per CDR3 protein, called by TCRdb with MiXCR from the PCR reads. This sample has approximately 350,000 distinct CDR3 sequences; 10% occur once, and the top ten carry more than 2%. The material was PBMCs from the stem cell graft donor, obtained from the stem cell graft. The source of this sequence is a human donor who donated a stem cell graft to a child with acute lymphoblastic leukemia. The V gene is TRBV4-1, the J gene TRBJ1-5; no definite D call. The CDR3 DNA reads as TGCGCCAGCAGTCAGAGTGCGGGGTCGCCTCAGCCCCAGCATTTT. Amino acid sequence: CASSQSAGSPQPQHF.